The 31 T cell receptor beta chains in this list originate from one sample, sequenced in a study of cytomegalovirus exposure and HLA in healthy donors. The PCR ran on 60 Vbeta and 13 Jbeta primers. Libraries were prepared by immunoSEQ multiplex PCR; TCRdb keeps only in-frame clonotypes and omits some of them. The sample has some 200,000 clones, about 84% seen once. The source material was PBMCs. The receptors were gathered from a man aged 45 to 65 in good health and CMV-seronegative.

This clone appeared a few times. CDR3 amino acids: CSVSGLGGVAQYF. The DNA of the CDR3 is TGCAGCGTGTCAGGGTTAGGAGGGGTGGCCCAGTACTTC. J is TRBJ2-5 and V is TRBV29-1, with D perhaps matching TRBD2 (6 bases). This CDR3 has 13 amino acids. Trimming took off 6 bases at V and 9 bases at J, with 20 bases between the two ends. Germline assignment: CDR1 SQVTM and CDR2 ANQGSEA.

The CDR3 DNA is TGTGCCAGCAGCTTGGGGACTGATGAGCAGTTCTTC. This codes for CASSLGTDEQFF. The genes are TRBV5-6 and TRBJ2-1; the D gene is possibly TRBD2 (5 bases). The CDR3 extends over 12 amino acids. CDR1 SGHDT and CDR2 YYEEEE come from the germline V gene. With 0 bases removed from V and 8 bases from J, the gap between germline ends came to 6 bases.

This clone was recorded a few times. The chain links TRBV25-1 to TRBJ2-1; 9 positions agree with TRBD2. V lost 9 bases and J lost 1; bases outside the gene matches: 7. The CDR3 has 15 amino acids. CDR1 and CDR2 from the germline V gene are MGHDK and SYGVNS. DNA for the CDR3: TGTGCCAGGATGCCCCTAGCGGGGTCCTACAATGAGCAGTTCTTC. It is translated as CARMPLAGSYNEQFF.

The chain employs TRBV2 and TRBJ2-1; weak D call: TRBD1 (5 bases). The CDR3 runs to 13 residues. Trimming took off 8 bases at V and 0 bases at J, with 8 bases between the two ends. Germline V gene sequence: CDR1 SNHLY, CDR2 FYNNEI. The CDR3: CASSTASYNEQFF. In nucleotides, the CDR3 is TGTGCCAGCTCGACAGCCTCCTACAATGAGCAGTTCTTC.

The chain recombines TRBV4-1 with TRBJ2-7, with TRBD2 identical over 10 bases. Germline values: CDR1 MGHRA, CDR2 YSYEKL. Trimming removed 3 bases from V and 3 bases from J; junction bases left unmatched: 11. The CDR3 contains 17 residues. The CDR3 nucleotides read TGCGCCAGCAGCCACCGCCCCCCCTCTAGCGGGGGCTACGAGCAGTACTTC. It yields the protein CASSHRPPSSGGYEQYF.

The rearrangement uses TRBV27 and TRBJ2-2, with TRBD1 identical over 7 bases. The V gene end was trimmed by 7 bases and the J gene end by 8 bases; junction bases not matched to a gene: 13. The CDR3 totals 15 residues. Germline values: CDR1 MNHEY, CDR2 SMNVEV (reference sequence). CDR3 sequence reads: CASTMTGLSPGELFF. As DNA, the CDR3 is TGTGCCAGCACTATGACAGGGTTAAGCCCTGGGGAGCTGTTTTTT.

The chain joins TRBV7-2 to TRBJ1-2; 10 positions match TRBD1. Per germline, CDR1 SGHTA and CDR2 FQGNSA. The CDR3 is 15 residues long. The ends lost 3 bases at V and 0 bases at J; junction bases unmatched: 1. The CDR3 bases are TGTGCCAGCAGCTTCGGACAGGGGGCTAACTATGGCTACACCTTC. As protein: CASSFGQGANYGYTF.

J is TRBJ2-2 and V is TRBV9; D perhaps matches TRBD2 (6 bases). This CDR3 contains 15 residues. V was pared by 4 bases and J by 0 bases, with 10 bases between. The germline V gene has CDR1 SGDLS and CDR2 YYNGEE. CDR3 coding DNA: TGTGCCAGCAGCCGGGACTTCGCGAACACCGGGGAGCTGTTTTTT. Translation: CASSRDFANTGELFF.

The table lists this clone with a count of one. This chain joins TRBV2 and TRBJ2-7; D unresolved. CDR3 size: 12 residues. Trimming shortened V by 3 bases and J by 5 bases, and 8 bases separated the two germline ends. CDR1 SNHLY and CDR2 FYNNEI come from the germline V gene. The DNA of the CDR3 is TGTGCCAGCAGTGATCAACTCCACGAGCAGTACTTC. Translation gives CASSDQLHEQYF.

The CDR3 reads CASSRGSTEAFF. CDR3 bases: TGCGCCAGCAGTCGGGGGTCCACTGAAGCTTTCTTT. The chain uses TRBV4-3 and TRBJ1-1; TRBD1 is a possible D gene (5 bases). Germline V gives CDR1 LGHNA, CDR2 YSLEER. The CDR3 is 12 residues long. V gave up 6 bases and J gave up 4 bases, with 9 bases separating them.

The chain has TRBV15 and TRBJ2-1; 12 bases agree with TRBD2. The CDR3 loop spans 15 amino acids. CDR1 is LNHNV, CDR2 YYDKDF, per germline (reference sequence). J was trimmed by 4 bases and V by 5 bases; bases with no gene match: 3. The CDR3 protein is CATSEGLAGYNEQFF. The DNA for the CDR3 is TGTGCCACCAGCGAGGGACTAGCGGGTTACAATGAGCAGTTCTTC.

The V call is TRBV5-1, the J call TRBJ1-3; D unclear. CDR1 SGHRS and CDR2 YFSETQ come from the germline V gene. The CDR3 loop spans 14 amino acids. Trimming pared 0 bases from V and 4 bases from J, leaving 8 bases between. CDR3 sequence (DNA): TGCGCCAGCAGCTTGGCCGGGTACGGAAACACCATATATTTT. Translating gives CASSLAGYGNTIYF.

This clone was counted once. Compared with germline, one end of the junction differs, possibly owing to a read error. This chain connects TRBV7-9 to TRBJ2-2; 7 bases agree with TRBD1. The CDR3 contains 14 residues. CDR1 and CDR2 from the germline V gene are SEHNR and FQNEAQ (reference sequence). This CDR3 is CSSSTTGSTGELFF. In DNA, the CDR3 is TGTTCCAGCAGCACGACAGGGTCCACCGGGGAGCTGTTTTTT.

V gene TRBV19 combines with J gene TRBJ2-7, with D possibly TRBD1 on 6 matching bases. This CDR3 spans 13 amino acids. The V end lost 4 bases, the J end lost 3 bases, and 10 bases lay between the germline ends. Germline V gene lookup returns CDR1 LNHDA and CDR2 SQIVND (reference sequence). CDR3 amino acids: CASSNTGNYEQYF. CDR3 nucleotides: TGTGCCAGTAGTAATACAGGGAACTACGAGCAGTACTTC. The variable domain in full, completed from reference TRBV19 and TRBJ2-7, reads DGGITQSPKYLFRKEGQNVTLSCEQNLNHDAMYWYRQDPGQGLRLIYYSQIVNDFQKGDIAEGYSVSREKKESFPLTVTSAQKNPTAFYLCASSNTGNYEQYFGPGTRLTVT.

The chain employs TRBV6-5 and TRBJ1-5; TRBD1 matches at 7 bases. Germline CDR1 is MNHEY and CDR2 is SVGAGI. This CDR3 has 13 residues. V lost 5 bases to trimming and J lost 7 bases; unmatched junction nucleotides: 5. The CDR3 loop reads CASSRQGEQPQHF. In DNA, the CDR3 is TGTGCCAGCAGTCGACAGGGTGAGCAGCCCCAGCATTTT.

This rearrangement joins TRBV27 to TRBJ1-1, with D tentatively TRBD1 (6 bases). The CDR3 has 15 amino acids. CDR1 is MNHEY and CDR2 is SMNVEV in the germline V gene (reference sequence). Trimming stripped 2 bases from V and 1 base from J, with 11 bases between. In DNA, the CDR3 is TGTGCCAGCAGTTTACTAGGGGGAGCGAACACTGAAGCTTTCTTT. Amino acids: CASSLLGGANTEAFF.

The chain employs TRBV6-6 and TRBJ1-5; unclear D gene. Germline CDR1 reads MNHNY; CDR2 reads SVGAGI (reference sequence). V lost 4 bases to trimming and J lost 4 bases, with 2 bases between them. The CDR3 covers 11 residues. This CDR3 reads CASSSNQPQHF. Written as DNA, the CDR3 is TGTGCCAGCAGTTCGAATCAGCCCCAGCATTTT.

The V call is TRBV5-1, the J call TRBJ2-7; tentatively, D is TRBD1 (5 bases). CDR3 size: 15 residues. With 1 base removed from V and 5 bases from J, the gap between germline ends came to 16 bases. Germline CDR1 reads SGHRS; CDR2 reads YFSETQ. The DNA for the CDR3 is TGCGCCAGCAGCTTGACTTCTGGGGCCATCCACGAGCAGTACTTC. This sequence encodes CASSLTSGAIHEQYF.

CDR3 sequence reads: CASSAVGTGELFF. In DNA form, the CDR3 reads TGTGCCAGCAGTGCAGTTGGCACCGGGGAGCTGTTTTTT. The gene calls are TRBV6-4 and TRBJ2-2; D gene ambiguous. The CDR3 covers 13 residues. Germline loops: CDR1 MRHNA, CDR2 SNTAGT. V dropped 4 bases and J dropped 4 bases, with 7 bases sitting between them.

A note on this clone: A junction boundary mismatches the germline segment, possibly from a read error. This chain joins TRBV7-9 and TRBJ2-7; D may be TRBD2 (5 bases). Germline V gene sequence: CDR1 SEHNR, CDR2 FQNEAQ (reference sequence). CDR3 size: 12 residues. Here the CDR3 DNA reads TGTTCCAGCAGCTTAGTATCGGGGGAGCAGTACTTC. Protein sequence: CSSSLVSGEQYF.

The chain uses TRBV7-2 and TRBJ2-1; TRBD2 aligns across 9 bases. Looked up from germline, CDR1 is SGHTA and CDR2 is FQGNSA. V trimming: 4 bases; J trimming: 7 bases; junction bases outside the gene matches: 5. The CDR3 totals 14 residues. CDR3 coding DNA: TGTGCCAGCAGCTCGCGGGGGGGCATAAATGAGCAGTTCTTC. This sequence encodes CASSSRGGINEQFF.

The chain links TRBV15 to TRBJ1-2; 8 nucleotides align to TRBD1. This CDR3 has 13 amino acids. Per the germline V gene, CDR1 is LNHNV and CDR2 is YYDKDF (reference sequence). With 6 bases clipped from V and 6 bases from J, the junction kept 6 bases outside the gene matches. The chain's CDR3 is CATSETGAHGYTF. CDR3 in DNA: TGTGCCACCAGTGAGACAGGGGCACATGGCTACACCTTC.

This clone was counted once. V is TRBV4-1 and J is TRBJ2-7, with 11 bases fitting TRBD1. CDR1 and CDR2 (germline): MGHRA, YSYEKL. This CDR3 is 15 amino acids long. Trimming at V came to 1 base and at J to 5 bases, leaving 4 bases not matched to a gene. CDR3 bases: TGCGCCAGCAGCCAAGGGACAGGGGGCTGGGACGAGCAGTACTTC. It codes for CASSQGTGGWDEQYF.

The CDR3 nucleotides are TGCGCCAGCAGCCAAGAGGAGGGAGGGACCGGGGAGCTGTTTTTT. It specifies CASSQEEGGTGELFF. This chain connects TRBV4-3 to TRBJ2-2, with 7 bases identical to TRBD2. CDR3 length: 15 residues. With V trimmed by 0 bases and J by 5 bases, 3 bases remained unmatched. CDR1 LGHNA and CDR2 YSLEER come from the germline V gene.

The chain carries TRBV14 and TRBJ2-6; the match to TRBD1 covers 7 bases. Per germline, CDR1 SGHDN and CDR2 FVKESK. V was clipped by 4 bases and J by 4 bases; unmatched bases: 7. This CDR3 is built from 16 residues. This chain's CDR3 is CASSREGAPGANVLTF. CDR3 sequence (DNA): TGTGCCAGCAGCCGAGAGGGGGCTCCCGGGGCCAACGTCCTGACTTTC.

The J gene is TRBJ1-2, the V gene TRBV10-2, with TRBD1 matching 7 bases. Germline trimming cut 7 bases from V and 2 bases from J; bases unmatched to any gene: 1. The germline CDR1 and CDR2 sequences are WSHSY and SAAADI. The CDR3 sequence is 12 residues long. This chain's CDR3 is CASMTGNYGYTF. The CDR3 coding sequence is TGCGCCAGCATGACAGGGAACTATGGCTACACCTTC.

CDR3 protein: CASSLEEGNEQYF. In nucleotides, the CDR3 is TGTGCCAGCAGCTTGGAGGAGGGTAACGAGCAGTACTTC. This sequence joins TRBV5-8 and TRBJ2-7; D possibly corresponds to TRBD2 (6 bases). V shed 0 bases and J shed 5 bases, with 9 bases lying between them. The CDR3 contains 13 residues. CDR1 and CDR2 (germline): SGHTS, YDEGEE.

V usage is TRBV7-2 and J usage is TRBJ2-7; 11 nucleotides align to TRBD1. Unmatched junction bases numbered 4, after V lost 4 bases and J lost 5 bases. Germline CDR1 is SGHTA and CDR2 is FQGNSA. This CDR3 contains 14 residues. Written as DNA, the CDR3 is TGTGCCAGCAGCTATACGGACAGGGGGCACGAGCAGTACTTC. Encoded protein: CASSYTDRGHEQYF.

The J gene is TRBJ2-5, the V gene TRBV11-3, with TRBD1 as a possible D gene (6 bases). The CDR3 spans 16 residues. Germline V CDR1 and CDR2: SGHNT, YENEEA. V was shortened by 2 bases and J by 2 bases, with 15 bases between the two germline ends. This chain's CDR3 is CASSLSVDRKQETQYF. The CDR3 DNA follows: TGTGCCAGCAGCTTAAGCGTGGACAGAAAACAAGAGACCCAGTACTTC.

The chain has TRBV4-1 and TRBJ2-5, with D perhaps TRBD2 (6 bases). Germline-derived CDR1 and CDR2 are MGHRA and YSYEKL. The V and J ends lost 2 bases and 1 base respectively, with 17 bases between them. The CDR3 is made up of 17 amino acids. DNA of the CDR3: TGCGCCAGCAGCCAAATCGCGTCGGACTACCGCCAAGAGACCCAGTACTTC. As protein: CASSQIASDYRQETQYF.

This clone was seen a few times. V gene TRBV5-6 combines with J gene TRBJ2-7; D is unclear. Trimming stripped 0 bases from V and 3 bases from J, with 7 bases between. This CDR3 region has 13 residues. CDR1 SGHDT and CDR2 YYEEEE come from the germline V gene. CDR3 in amino acids: CASSLGHGYEQYF. The DNA of the CDR3 is TGTGCCAGCAGCTTGGGACACGGCTACGAGCAGTACTTC.